The 11 T cell receptor beta chains below come from one sample, sequenced in a study of T cell repertoires in cytomegalovirus infection. TCRdb re-analysed the reads in MiXCR, keeping a single row per CDR3 protein. The table records about 830,000 distinct CDR3 sequences, approximately 29% of them present only once. No antigens are known for them. The sample in question was cultured CD8+ T cells from PBMCs, obtained from culture after CMV antigen stimulation. The receptors come from a human donor in good health (CMV status not recorded). Some clones in this sample may be carry-over from other donors' samples.

This clonotype was seen repeatedly, ten times or more. The gene calls are TRBV7-9 and TRBJ1-2; TRBD1 is a possible D gene (5 bases). The CDR3 runs 14 residues. Germline CDR1 and CDR2: SEHNR and FQNEAQ (reference sequence). The germline V and J ends were trimmed by 1 base and 3 bases, with 9 bases remaining between them. This CDR3 reads CASSLGQLHYGYTF. CDR3 coding DNA: TGTGCCAGCAGCTTAGGACAGCTTCACTATGGCTACACCTTC.

J is TRBJ1-2 and V is TRBV12-3 or TRBV12-4; D not resolved. With 7 bases removed from V and 0 bases from J, the gap between germline ends came to 18 bases. This CDR3 contains 16 residues. CDR3 nucleotide sequence: TGTGCCAGCACCCCAAGGGATTCGCCCGCTAACTATGGCTACACCTTC. The encoded protein is CASTPRDSPANYGYTF.

The chain carries TRBV12-3 or TRBV12-4 and TRBJ2-2; 8 nucleotides align to TRBD1. This CDR3 is 14 amino acids long. After removal of 6 bases from V and 5 bases from J, the junction contained 5 bases not matched to a gene. CDR3 amino acids: CASRDREVTGELFF. The DNA for the CDR3 is TGTGCCAGCAGGGACAGGGAGGTGACCGGGGAGCTGTTTTTT.

This clonotype was detected only a few times. J is TRBJ2-3 and V is TRBV6-5; possibly TRBD1 for D (6 bases). The CDR3 sequence is 16 residues long. Trimming left V 2 bases short and J 4 bases short, with 16 bases between. CDR1 is MNHEY, CDR2 SVGAGI, per germline. The CDR3 DNA sequence: TGTGCCAGCAGTTACGGTAGGGGGATCATCCCAGATACGCAGTATTTT. It codes for CASSYGRGIIPDTQYF.

The genes are TRBV6-2 or TRBV6-3 and TRBJ2-7; a weak D match, TRBD2 (5 bases). Germline-derived CDR1 and CDR2 are MNHEY and SVGEGT. The CDR3 length is 13 residues. V dropped 2 bases and J dropped 7 bases, with 12 bases sitting between them. Here the CDR3 reads CASSYHEGSEQYV. Here the CDR3 DNA reads TGTGCCAGCAGTTACCACGAAGGGAGTGAGCAGTACGTC.

J is TRBJ2-7 and V is TRBV11-2; no reliable D call. Deletions cut 5 bases from V and 4 bases from J, with 9 bases between. Germline assignment: CDR1 SGHAT and CDR2 FQNNGV. This CDR3 comprises 12 residues. The CDR3 here is CASSPPEYEQYF. The CDR3 region has the DNA TGTGCCAGCAGCCCGCCAGAATACGAGCAGTACTTC.

The chain couples TRBV6-6 to TRBJ2-1; 9 nucleotides match TRBD2. Unmatched junction bases numbered 16, after V lost 7 bases and J lost 0 bases. The CDR3 is 19 amino acids. Per germline, CDR1 MNHNY and CDR2 SVGAGI (reference sequence). In nucleotides, the CDR3 is TGTGCCAGCATGGAACCGGATTGGCTAGCGGGAAGCTCCTACAATGAGCAGTTCTTC. Encoded protein: CASMEPDWLAGSSYNEQFF.

The chain recombines TRBV3-1 with TRBJ2-7, with D possibly matching TRBD2 (5 bases). Germline loops: CDR1 LGHDT, CDR2 YNNKEL (reference sequence). Trimming removed 1 base from V and 4 bases from J, with 14 bases in between. The CDR3 runs 15 residues. The chain's CDR3 is CASSQGESRRYEQYF. CDR3 bases: TGTGCCAGCAGCCAAGGAGAATCCCGGAGGTACGAGCAGTACTTC.

The V call is TRBV9, the J call TRBJ2-2; 9 bases align to TRBD1. Germline V lookup: CDR1 SGDLS, CDR2 YYNGEE. CDR3 length: 15 amino acids. V gave up 4 bases and J gave up 3 bases; unmatched junction bases: 4. CDR3 region: CASSRDRGYTGELFF. CDR3 DNA sequence: TGTGCCAGCAGCCGAGACAGGGGGTACACCGGGGAGCTGTTTTTT.

The chain joins TRBV20-1 to TRBJ2-3; D not certain. The CDR3 totals 15 residues. Germline V lookup: CDR1 DFQATT, CDR2 SNEGSKA (reference sequence). The V gene lost 0 bases and the J gene lost 3 bases, with 13 bases spanning the gap. The CDR3 here is CSARDLVAATDTQYF. CDR3 nucleotides: TGCAGTGCTAGAGATCTAGTGGCAGCTACAGATACGCAGTATTTT.

CDR3 coding DNA: TGTGCCAGCAGTCCCCGGGGGGAGTGGGGGGCGACAAGGACCGGGGAGCTGTTTTTT. This gives the protein CASSPRGEWGATRTGELFF. The chain recombines TRBV12-3 or TRBV12-4 with TRBJ2-2, with D perhaps matching TRBD2 (7 bases). V lost 5 bases, J lost 5 bases, and 27 bases lay in between. This CDR3 has 19 amino acids.